These 24 T cell receptor beta chains came from one sample sequenced in a study of T cells in Graves' hyperthyroidism and ophthalmopathy. Using RNA transcripts as the source, TCR beta CDR3 regions were amplified. The HTBI primer set was used in a first-round RT-PCR of the TCR CDR3. TCRdb ran MiXCR on the multiplex PCR reads and lists one entry per CDR3 protein. The sample holds under 350,000 distinct CDR3 sequences, less than 30% seen once. Source material: blood. The origin of the receptors is a man in his forties with Graves' hyperthyroidism that later progressed to Graves' ophthalmopathy.

This clonotype was seen at least ten times. This sequence joins TRBV25-1 and TRBJ1-1; maybe TRBD1 (6 bases). Germline V lookup: CDR1 MGHDK, CDR2 SYGVNS. The CDR3 runs to 14 residues. V was cut by 7 bases and J by 7 bases, with 19 bases left in between. DNA for the CDR3: TGTGCCAGCACCAAAACAGGGATGTTTGGTGAAGCTTTCTTT. It translates to CASTKTGMFGEAFF.

This clonotype was recorded many times. This sequence joins TRBV20-1 and TRBJ1-2; D is unclear. Trimming took 2 bases from V and 2 from J, leaving 6 bases between them. Germline V lookup: CDR1 DFQATT, CDR2 SNEGSKA (reference sequence). The length of the CDR3 is 12 residues. The chain's CDR3 is CSARRQNYGYTF. The CDR3 DNA sequence: TGCAGTGCTAGAAGGCAAAACTATGGCTACACCTTC.

This clonotype was counted at least ten times. CDR3 bases: TGTGCCAGCAGCGATCACGGAATAATGAACACTGAAGCTTTCTTT. This gives the protein CASSDHGIMNTEAFF. The genes are TRBV28 and TRBJ1-1; no clear D. The CDR3 runs to 15 residues. The ends were cut back, 6 bases at V and 0 bases at J, with 14 bases in the middle. CDR1 and CDR2 (germline): MDHEN, SYDVKM.

Many counts were recorded for this clonotype. The V and J genes are TRBV5-5 and TRBJ1-2; unclear D gene. Germline CDR1 and CDR2: SGHKS and YYEKEE (reference sequence). CDR3 length equals 16 residues. Trimming cost V 0 bases and J 3 bases, with 15 bases left between them. DNA of the CDR3: TGTGCCAGCAGCTTGGGGCCGGCCGGAGGGCACTATGGCTACACCTTC. This encodes CASSLGPAGGHYGYTF.

The table lists this clonotype with many counts. The chain couples TRBV11-1 to TRBJ2-5; a weak D match, TRBD1 (5 bases). There are 13 residues in the CDR3. Trimming took 1 base from V and 2 from J, leaving 5 bases between them. In germline, CDR1 is SGHAT, CDR2 FQDESV (reference sequence). CDR3 nucleotides: TGTGCCAGCAGCTTAGGGACACAAGAGACCCAGTACTTC. Its protein is CASSLGTQETQYF.

The V and J genes are TRBV28 and TRBJ2-6; 9 nucleotides match TRBD1. J gave up 4 bases and V 6 bases, and 10 bases lay outside the gene matches. From germline, CDR1 is MDHEN and CDR2 SYDVKM. This CDR3 has 17 amino acids. CDR3 in DNA: TGTGCCAGCAGGGGACAGGGAGCATCGAGAGGGGCCAACGTCCTGACTTTC. It encodes CASRGQGASRGANVLTF.

The chain joins TRBV7-9 to TRBJ2-7, with TRBD2 matching over 9 bases. This CDR3 has 15 residues. V lost 5 bases and J lost 5; bases outside the gene matches: 10. The V gene's germline CDR1 is SEHNR and CDR2 FQNEAQ (reference sequence). The CDR3 spells CASSPSSGVANEQYF. In DNA, the CDR3 is TGTGCCAGCAGCCCCTCTAGCGGGGTAGCGAACGAGCAGTACTTC.

The chain joins TRBV10-3 to TRBJ1-1, with 7 bases lining up with TRBD1. Germline CDR1 is ENHRY and CDR2 is SYGVKD. After removal of 5 bases from V and 3 bases from J, the junction contained 6 bases not matched to a gene. The CDR3 extends over 14 amino acids. CDR3 bases: TGTGCCATCAGTACGACAGGGCCCGACACTGAAGCTTTCTTT. Translation: CAISTTGPDTEAFF.

This clonotype was found many times. This rearrangement joins TRBV20-1 to TRBJ2-1; TRBD2 matches 9 bases. After removal of 6 bases from V and 5 bases from J, the junction contained 8 bases not matched to a gene. This CDR3 has 14 amino acids. In germline, CDR1 is DFQATT, CDR2 SNEGSKA (reference sequence). CDR3 amino acids: CSAPGTSRNNEQFF. The CDR3, as DNA: TGCAGTGCACCCGGGACTAGCAGGAACAATGAGCAGTTCTTC.

The sample holds a few counts of this clonotype. CDR3 region: CASRSRTGQNTEAFF. For the CDR3, the DNA is TGTGCCAGTAGAAGCAGGACAGGGCAGAACACTGAAGCTTTCTTT. This chain connects TRBV19 to TRBJ1-1, with TRBD1 identical over 8 bases. The CDR3 is 15 residues long. In germline, CDR1 is LNHDA, CDR2 SQIVND (reference sequence). With V trimmed by 6 bases and J by 1 base, 7 bases remained unmatched. Combining the CDR3 with reference TRBV19 and TRBJ1-1 gives the whole variable domain DGGITQSPKYLFRKEGQNVTLSCEQNLNHDAMYWYRQDPGQGLRLIYYSQIVNDFQKGDIAEGYSVSREKKESFPLTVTSAQKNPTAFYLCASRSRTGQNTEAFFGQGTRLTVV.

This clonotype has ten or more counts. The chain is built from TRBV7-8 and TRBJ1-1, with 7 bases that match TRBD1. CDR3 length: 14 residues. Germline CDR1 is SGHVS and CDR2 is FQNEAQ. The ends lost 5 bases at V and 4 bases at J; junction bases unmatched: 7. The CDR3 DNA follows: TGTGCCAGCAGCCAGACAGGGTTGGCCACTGAAGCTTTCTTT. Protein product: CASSQTGLATEAFF.

This chain connects TRBV20-1 to TRBJ1-1; possibly TRBD1 for D (5 bases). The V end lost 3 bases, the J end lost 1 base, and 9 bases lay between the germline ends. Germline CDR1 reads DFQATT; CDR2 reads SNEGSKA (reference sequence). The CDR3 extends over 13 amino acids. CDR3 protein: CSARGQQNTEAFF. CDR3 coding DNA: TGCAGTGCTAGGGGGCAGCAGAACACTGAAGCTTTCTTT.

This clonotype appeared many times. This CDR3 is missing its conserved last phenylalanine or tryptophan, likely due to a read error. The limits of the CDR3 on the DNA are not certain, so only TCRdb's listed CDR3 is given. The V call is TRBV12-3 or TRBV12-4, the J call TRBJ1-2; the D call in the table, TRBD1, was not verified against the DNA. The CDR3 spans 12 residues, counting both ends. The CDR3 is CASSPGQGGLQA.

This clonotype was recorded at least ten times. The rearrangement uses TRBV29-1 and TRBJ2-6; 11 bases agree with TRBD1. The V gene's germline CDR1 is SQVTM and CDR2 ANQGSEA. Trimming took 5 bases from V and 2 from J; bases not matched to a gene: 5. CDR3 length: 16 amino acids. CDR3 sequence reads: CSVMDRGPAGANVLTF. For the CDR3, the DNA is TGCAGCGTTATGGACAGGGGGCCCGCTGGGGCCAACGTCCTGACTTTC. Using reference TRBV29-1 and TRBJ2-6 for the parts outside the CDR3, the full variable domain is SAVISQKPSRDICQRGTSLTIQCQVDSQVTMMFWYRQQPGQSLTLIATANQGSEATYESGFVIDKFPISRPNLTFSTLTVSNMSPEDSSIYLCSVMDRGPAGANVLTFGAGSRLTVL.

J is TRBJ2-5 and V is TRBV12-3 or TRBV12-4, with D unclear. The CDR3 length is 12 residues. V was cut by 1 base and J by 5 bases, with 5 bases left in between. CDR3 coding DNA: TGTGCCAGCAGTTTAGGGTGGGAGACCCAGTACTTC. Protein: CASSLGWETQYF.

This chain connects TRBV19 to TRBJ1-2; 8 bases match TRBD1. The CDR3 spans 15 residues. Trimming at V came to 6 bases and at J to 3 bases, leaving 9 bases not matched to a gene. Germline-derived CDR1 and CDR2 are LNHDA and SQIVND (reference sequence). The DNA of the CDR3 is TGTGCCAGTAGACCCGAGGACAGGGCTTACTATGGCTACACCTTC. Amino acids: CASRPEDRAYYGYTF.

This clonotype was seen many times. The chain joins TRBV20-1 to TRBJ2-5; D may be TRBD1 (6 bases). Germline CDR1 reads DFQATT; CDR2 reads SNEGSKA (reference sequence). V was cut by 0 bases and J by 4 bases, with 12 bases left in between. CDR3 length: 14 residues. As DNA, the CDR3 is TGCAGTGCTAGAGATGGAGAAGGGGGAGAGACCCAGTACTTC. Translation gives CSARDGEGGETQYF.

This clonotype was seen ten or more times. This may come from a read error, since a much larger clone is one base off. The CDR3 reads CATSLGQAGQPQHF. The CDR3 bases are TGTGCCACCAGCCTCGGACAGGCTGGCCAGCCCCAGCATTTT. The V and J genes are TRBV24-1 and TRBJ1-5; 7 nucleotides line up with TRBD1. The CDR3 length is 14 residues. Germline CDR1 and CDR2: KGHDR and SFDVKD. V was clipped by 7 bases and J by 7 bases; unmatched bases: 9.

This clonotype was recorded at least ten times. V is TRBV6-2 or TRBV6-3 and J is TRBJ2-5, with D tentatively TRBD1 or TRBD2 (5 bases each). Between the trimmed V and J ends, which lost 0 bases and 5 bases, there was a span of 13 bases. The CDR3 is 15 residues long. CDR1 is MNHEY, CDR2 SVGEGT, per germline. For the CDR3, the DNA is TGTGCCAGCAGTTACTCGAAAGGGGAGCGCGAGACCCAGTACTTC. This translates into CASSYSKGERETQYF.

The sample holds many counts of this clonotype. The J gene is TRBJ1-1, the V gene TRBV19; D gene ambiguous. The CDR3 runs to 14 residues. CDR1 is LNHDA, CDR2 SQIVND, per germline (reference sequence). V was cut by 3 bases and J by 8 bases, with 16 bases left in between. The CDR3 here is CASSMPLGHREAFF. CDR3 coding DNA: TGTGCCAGTAGTATGCCCCTGGGTCACAGAGAAGCTTTCTTT.

The DNA of the CDR3 is TGTGCCAGCAGGATCCGGGACAGGGCATCTGAGACCCAGTACTTC. This encodes CASRIRDRASETQYF. The rearrangement joins TRBV6-1 to TRBJ2-5, with 9 bases identical to TRBD1. Germline trimming cut 6 bases from V and 5 bases from J; bases unmatched to any gene: 10. Germline CDR1 and CDR2: MNHNS and SASEGT. The CDR3 totals 15 residues.

This clonotype was observed many times. This CDR3 reads CASSLDSQETQYF. In nucleotides, the CDR3 is TGCGCCAGCAGCCTGGACAGCCAAGAGACCCAGTACTTC. The chain links TRBV5-1 to TRBJ2-5; the D gene is possibly TRBD1 (6 bases). Looked up from germline, CDR1 is SGHRS and CDR2 is YFSETQ. The CDR3 length is 13 residues. V was clipped by 4 bases and J by 1 base, with 8 bases between them.

This rearrangement joins TRBV6-1 to TRBJ1-6; the D gene is possibly TRBD1 (6 bases). Germline-derived CDR1 and CDR2 are MNHNS and SASEGT. CDR3 length equals 14 residues. Trimming pared 8 bases from V and 3 bases from J, leaving 11 bases between. CDR3 sequence reads: CASRGQSYNSPLHF. The CDR3 DNA reads as TGTGCCAGCCGAGGACAGAGCTATAATTCACCCCTCCACTTT.

This clonotype was recorded many times. The CDR3, as DNA: TGCAGTGCTCGTCGGTTCGGCACTGAAGCTTTCTTT. The encoded protein is CSARRFGTEAFF. V gene TRBV20-1 combines with J gene TRBJ1-1; D is uncertain. V was shortened by 5 bases and J by 4 bases, with 11 bases between the two germline ends. The CDR3 is 12 amino acids. Looked up from germline, CDR1 is DFQATT and CDR2 is SNEGSKA (reference sequence).